This is a list of T cell receptor beta chains from one sample in a study of cytomegalovirus exposure and HLA in healthy donors. Generated by immunoSEQ multiplex PCR, the TCRdb table keeps only in-frame clones and is missing some. In the table there are hundreds of thousands of clones, 85% to 90% of which are singletons. The source material was PBMCs. These receptors were taken from a woman between 18 and 29 years old in good health and CMV-seronegative. CDR3s include the opening cysteine and the closing phenylalanine or tryptophan. A D gene is named only where the DNA matches it firmly. Only part of the rows carry a size: once, few, many, or a class if the clone is expanded.

cdr3_aa cdr3_nt j_call cdr3_length d_call v_call clone_size
CASSVGGPRPGYTF TGTGCCAGCAGCGTGGGGGGGCCACGGCCTGGCTACACCTTC TRBJ1-2 14 - TRBV9 -
CASSFARNYGYTF TGTGCCAGCAGTTTTGCACGGAACTATGGCTACACCTTC TRBJ1-2 13 - TRBV27 -
CASSQAHTDTQYF TGCGCCAGCAGCCAGGCTCACACAGATACGCAGTATTTT TRBJ2-3 13 - TRBV4-1 -
CASSLKGQGTGNTIYF TGTGCCAGCAGTTTAAAGGGACAGGGAACTGGAAACACCATATATTTT TRBJ1-3 16 TRBD1 TRBV6-6 -
CASSPTGGSGYTF TGCGCCAGCAGCCCGACAGGGGGCAGTGGCTACACCTTC TRBJ1-2 13 TRBD1 TRBV5-1 -
CASSALNEKLFF TGTGCCAGCAGTGCCTTGAATGAAAAACTGTTTTTT TRBJ1-4 12 - TRBV6-1 -
CASRRDRDLSGNTIYF TGTGCCAGCCGGAGGGACCGCGATCTCTCTGGAAACACCATATATTTT TRBJ1-3 16 - TRBV5-6 -
CASLPTGGKVVVGYTF TGTGCCAGCCTACCGACAGGGGGGAAAGTGGTGGTTGGCTACACCTTC TRBJ1-2 16 TRBD1 TRBV19 -
CASSPIQGSTEAFF TGTGCCAGCAGCCCGATCCAGGGTAGCACTGAAGCTTTCTTT TRBJ1-1 14 - TRBV5-6 once
CSVWPENRESGYTF TGCAGCGTTTGGCCTGAAAACAGGGAAAGCGGCTACACCTTC TRBJ1-2 14 - TRBV29-1 -
CASGGGGAYEQFF TGTGCCAGCGGGGGCGGGGGGGCTTATGAGCAGTTCTTC TRBJ2-1 13 TRBD2 TRBV9 -
CASSDLRGSDTQYF TGCGCCAGCAGTGATCTTAGGGGCTCAGATACGCAGTATTTT TRBJ2-3 14 - TRBV10-2 -